Sequencing of this T cell receptor beta chain was carried out in a study of shared clonotypes between healthy human individuals. The study's findings and limits: The study found lower generation probabilities in non-shared clonotypes than in those shared by all four donors. Clonotype sharing among the donors was expected to vary with sequencing depth.

Sequencing was performed with immunoSEQ multiplex PCR; in TCRdb, only in-frame clones are kept and a portion is missing. The sample lists 2 million to 2.5 million clones, about 90% occurring once. Each donor was a Caucasian adult residing in Nashville, Tennessee. CD4+ cells underwent separation, giving CD45RA+ naive and CD45RA-negative memory subsets. For this clone: Its matching antigen is unknown.

J lost 6 bases, V lost 6 bases, and 7 bases had no gene match. Germline V gene data show CDR1 as LNHDA and CDR2 as SQIVND (reference sequence). This CDR3 region has 14 residues. V usage is TRBV19 and J usage is TRBJ2-2; TRBD1 matches 7 bases. The receptor was derived from a man aged 18 to 29 in good health. Some clones in this sample may be carry-over from other donors' samples. The sequencing sample was made of naive CD4+ T cells from PBMCs. Regarding subset: CD45RA+ positively selected. CDR3 protein: CASRTTGDAGELFF. For the CDR3, the DNA is TGTGCCAGTAGGACTACAGGGGATGCCGGGGAGCTGTTTTTT.